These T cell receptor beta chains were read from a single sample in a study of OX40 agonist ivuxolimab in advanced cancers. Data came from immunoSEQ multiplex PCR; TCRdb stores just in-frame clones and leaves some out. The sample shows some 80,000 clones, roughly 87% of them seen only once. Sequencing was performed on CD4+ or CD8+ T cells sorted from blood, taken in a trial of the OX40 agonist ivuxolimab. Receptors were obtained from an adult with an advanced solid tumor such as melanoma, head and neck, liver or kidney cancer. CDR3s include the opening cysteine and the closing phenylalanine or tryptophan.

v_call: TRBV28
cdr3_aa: CASSPGTSTRGYTF

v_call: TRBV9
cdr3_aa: CASSSPRYGYTF

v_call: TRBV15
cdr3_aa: CATSRGEGQGADTQYF

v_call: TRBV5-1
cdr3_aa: CASSLDLGNTIYF

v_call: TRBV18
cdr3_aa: CASSLLTDTGELFF

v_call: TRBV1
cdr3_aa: CTSSHPMGKYQETQYF

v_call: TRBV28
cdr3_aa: CASSSTGLYSNQPQHF

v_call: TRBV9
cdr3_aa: CASSVAGNLMGNTGELFF

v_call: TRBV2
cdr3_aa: CASRDDRDQPQHF

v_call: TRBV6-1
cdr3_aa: CASSEVGSGDGYTF

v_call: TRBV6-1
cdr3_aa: CASNEQGTRANHGYTF

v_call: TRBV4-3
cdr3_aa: CASSLGQGWVGTEAFF

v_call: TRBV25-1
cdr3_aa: CASSDAGAGYEQYF

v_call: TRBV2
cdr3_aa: CASSSSRGNTIYF

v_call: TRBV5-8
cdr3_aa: CASSHHKGPSNQPQHF

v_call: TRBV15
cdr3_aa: CATERGLGLNEQFF

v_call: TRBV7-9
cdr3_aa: CASSPRHGPVVGNTIYF

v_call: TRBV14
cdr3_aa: CASSQDLQNIQYF

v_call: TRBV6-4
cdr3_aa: CASSKRPSNTEAFF

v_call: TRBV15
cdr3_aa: CATMASAGVGTEAFF

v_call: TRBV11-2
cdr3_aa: CASSVPGELFF

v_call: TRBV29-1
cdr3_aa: CSGRQASDTQYF

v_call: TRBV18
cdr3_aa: CASSAMGQGAPGELFF

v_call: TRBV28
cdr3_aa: CASTSPNYEQYF

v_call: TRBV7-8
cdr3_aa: CASSLGSSETQYF

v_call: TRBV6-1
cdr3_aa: CASRSPLHF

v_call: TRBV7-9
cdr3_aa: CASTWRSNNEKLFF

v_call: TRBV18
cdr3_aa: CASSPQTGANTEAFF

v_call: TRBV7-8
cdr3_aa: CASRRQGEGQPQHF

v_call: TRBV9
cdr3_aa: CASSLGGDTDTQYF

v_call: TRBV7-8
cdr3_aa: CASSLSRIPMNTEAFF

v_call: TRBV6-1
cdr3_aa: CASGQGLMANNEQFF

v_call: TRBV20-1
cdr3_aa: CSASGYGYTF

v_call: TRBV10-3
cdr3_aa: CAISNTGTNTDTQYF

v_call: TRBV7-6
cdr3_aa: CASSLGTSSYEQYF

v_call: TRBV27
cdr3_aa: CASRRLNTEAFF

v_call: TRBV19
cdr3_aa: CASSIWGPNTEAFF

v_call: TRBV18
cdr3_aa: CASSPKSGTGLYGYTF

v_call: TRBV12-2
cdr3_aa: CASRPQGFGNTGELFF

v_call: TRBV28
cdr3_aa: CASSFIDGRGGTGAFF

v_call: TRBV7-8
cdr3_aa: CASSYSGRGTYNSPLHF

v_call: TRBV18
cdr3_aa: CASSPPYRGVRHF

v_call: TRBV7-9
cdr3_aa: CASSLRDSPRQGYTF

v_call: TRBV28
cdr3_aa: CASSVPGQLTDTQYF

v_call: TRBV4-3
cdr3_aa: CASSQEGLGGGNEQFF

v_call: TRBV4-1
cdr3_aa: CASSQPRGFTDTQYF

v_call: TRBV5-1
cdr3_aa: CASSFTSGSYNEQFF

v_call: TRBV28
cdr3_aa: CASSLAGGPSYNEQFF

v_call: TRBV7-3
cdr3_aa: CASSFTSGGQETQYF

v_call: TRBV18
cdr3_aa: CASSPPLGNTEAFF